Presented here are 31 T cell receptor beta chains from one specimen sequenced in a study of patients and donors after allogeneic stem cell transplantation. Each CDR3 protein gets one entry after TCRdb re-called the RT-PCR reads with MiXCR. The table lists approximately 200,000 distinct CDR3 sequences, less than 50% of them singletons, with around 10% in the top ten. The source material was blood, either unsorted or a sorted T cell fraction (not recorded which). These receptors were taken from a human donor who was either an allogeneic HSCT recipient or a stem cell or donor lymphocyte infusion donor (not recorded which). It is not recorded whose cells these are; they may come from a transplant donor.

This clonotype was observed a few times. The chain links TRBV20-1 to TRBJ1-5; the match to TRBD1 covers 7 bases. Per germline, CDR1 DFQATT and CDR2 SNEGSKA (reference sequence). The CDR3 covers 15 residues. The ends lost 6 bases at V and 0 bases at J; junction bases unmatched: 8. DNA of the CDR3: TGCAGTGCGATGACTGGGACAGTTAGCAATCAGCCCCAGCATTTT. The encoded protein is CSAMTGTVSNQPQHF.

This chain's CDR3 is CASSQDPSRAANEKLFF. The DNA of the CDR3 is TGCGCCAGCAGCCAAGATCCGTCAAGGGCGGCTAATGAAAAACTGTTTTTT. The chain is built from TRBV4-1 and TRBJ1-4; D uncertain. The germline V and J ends were trimmed by 0 bases and 3 bases, with 14 bases remaining between them. The CDR3 is 17 residues long. In germline, CDR1 is MGHRA, CDR2 YSYEKL.

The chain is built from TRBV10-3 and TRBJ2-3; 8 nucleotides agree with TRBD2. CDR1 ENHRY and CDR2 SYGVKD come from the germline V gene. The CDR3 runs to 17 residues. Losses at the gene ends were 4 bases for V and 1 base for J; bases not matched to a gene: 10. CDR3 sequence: CAISVSWRGEGTDTQYF. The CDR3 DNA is TGTGCCATCAGTGTGAGCTGGCGGGGGGAGGGCACAGATACGCAGTATTTT.

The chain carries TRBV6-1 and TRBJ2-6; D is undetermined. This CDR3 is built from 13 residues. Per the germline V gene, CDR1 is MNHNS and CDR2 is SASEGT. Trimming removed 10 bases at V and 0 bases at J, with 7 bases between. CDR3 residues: CATTDSGANVLTF. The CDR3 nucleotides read TGTGCCACCACTGACTCTGGGGCCAACGTCCTGACTTTC.

CDR3 bases: TGTGCCAGCAGTCAAGCAAACACCATATATTTT. The encoded protein is CASSQANTIYF. The V gene is TRBV12-3 or TRBV12-4, the J gene TRBJ1-3; D not resolved. V was clipped by 5 bases and J by 6 bases, with 5 bases between them. This CDR3 contains 11 residues.

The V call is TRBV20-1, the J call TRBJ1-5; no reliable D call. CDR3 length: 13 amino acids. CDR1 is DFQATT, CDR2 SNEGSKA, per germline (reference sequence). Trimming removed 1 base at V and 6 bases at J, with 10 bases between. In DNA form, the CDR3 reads TGCAGTGCTAGAGTGGGAGTCGGTCAGCCCCAGCATTTT. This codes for CSARVGVGQPQHF.

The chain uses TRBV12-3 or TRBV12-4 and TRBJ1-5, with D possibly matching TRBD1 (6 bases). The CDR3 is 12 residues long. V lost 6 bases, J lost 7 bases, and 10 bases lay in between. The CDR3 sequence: CASRNDRQPQHF. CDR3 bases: TGTGCCAGCAGAAATGACAGGCAGCCCCAGCATTTT.

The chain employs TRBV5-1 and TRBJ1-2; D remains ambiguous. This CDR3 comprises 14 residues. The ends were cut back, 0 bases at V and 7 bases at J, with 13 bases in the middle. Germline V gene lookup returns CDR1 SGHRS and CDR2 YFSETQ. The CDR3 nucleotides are TGCGCCAGCAGCTTGGCCAGTGGGTCCGGTGGCTACACCTTC. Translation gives CASSLASGSGGYTF.

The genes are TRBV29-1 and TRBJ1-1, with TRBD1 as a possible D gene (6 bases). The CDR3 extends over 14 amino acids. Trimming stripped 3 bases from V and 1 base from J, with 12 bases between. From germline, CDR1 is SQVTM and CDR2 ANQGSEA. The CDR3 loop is CSVELGARNTEAFF. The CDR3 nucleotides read TGCAGCGTTGAGCTGGGGGCAAGGAACACTGAAGCTTTCTTT.

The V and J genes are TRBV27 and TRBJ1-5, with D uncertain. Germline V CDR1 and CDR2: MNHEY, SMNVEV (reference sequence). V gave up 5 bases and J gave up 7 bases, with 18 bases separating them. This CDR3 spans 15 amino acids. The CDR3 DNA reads TGTGCCAGCAGTCCAATGACACGCCCGGGGCAGCCCCAGCATTTT. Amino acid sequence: CASSPMTRPGQPQHF.

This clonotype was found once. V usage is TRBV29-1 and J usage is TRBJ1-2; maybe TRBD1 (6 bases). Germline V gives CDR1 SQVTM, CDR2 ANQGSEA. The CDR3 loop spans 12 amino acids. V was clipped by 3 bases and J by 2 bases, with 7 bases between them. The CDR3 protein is CSVDRGNYGYTF. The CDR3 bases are TGCAGCGTTGACAGGGGCAACTATGGCTACACCTTC.

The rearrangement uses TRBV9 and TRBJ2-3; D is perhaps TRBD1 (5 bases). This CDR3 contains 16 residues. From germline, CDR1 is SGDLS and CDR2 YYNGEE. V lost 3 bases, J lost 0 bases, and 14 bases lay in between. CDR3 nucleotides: TGTGCCAGCAGCGCCAAGGGGTTTCTCAGCACAGATACGCAGTATTTT. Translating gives CASSAKGFLSTDTQYF.

For the CDR3, the DNA is TGTGCCAGCAGCTTAGTTATTAGGGCGAATTCACCCCTCCACTTT. Translated, it gives CASSLVIRANSPLHF. V gene TRBV7-8 combines with J gene TRBJ1-6; no clear D. This CDR3 contains 15 residues. The V end lost 1 base, the J end lost 7 bases, and 11 bases lay between the germline ends. Per the germline V gene, CDR1 is SGHVS and CDR2 is FQNEAQ.

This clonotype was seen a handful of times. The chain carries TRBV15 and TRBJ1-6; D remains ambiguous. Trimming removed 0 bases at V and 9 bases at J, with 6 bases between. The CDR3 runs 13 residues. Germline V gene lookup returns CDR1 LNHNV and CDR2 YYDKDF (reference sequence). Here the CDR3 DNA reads TGTGCCACCAGCAGAGATCTAGGTTCACCCCTCCACTTT. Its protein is CATSRDLGSPLHF.

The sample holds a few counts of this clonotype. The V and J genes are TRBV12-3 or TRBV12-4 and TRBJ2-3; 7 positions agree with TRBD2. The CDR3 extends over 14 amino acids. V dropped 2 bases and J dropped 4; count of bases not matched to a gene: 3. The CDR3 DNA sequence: TGTGCCAGCAGTTTACAGGGAGGGGCAGATACGCAGTATTTT. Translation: CASSLQGGADTQYF.

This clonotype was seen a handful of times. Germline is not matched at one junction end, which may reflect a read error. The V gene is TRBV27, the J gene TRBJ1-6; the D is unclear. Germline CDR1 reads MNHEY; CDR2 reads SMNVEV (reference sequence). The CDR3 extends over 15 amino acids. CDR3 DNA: TGCGCTCAACGCTACGGATACTCCTATAATTCACCCCTCCACTTT. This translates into CAQRYGYSYNSPLHF.

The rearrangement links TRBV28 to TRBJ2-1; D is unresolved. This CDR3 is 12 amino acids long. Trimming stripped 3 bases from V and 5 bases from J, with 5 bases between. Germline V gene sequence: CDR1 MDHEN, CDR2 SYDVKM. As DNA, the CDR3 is TGTGCCAGCAGTTTTTACGACAATGAGCAGTTCTTC. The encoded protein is CASSFYDNEQFF.

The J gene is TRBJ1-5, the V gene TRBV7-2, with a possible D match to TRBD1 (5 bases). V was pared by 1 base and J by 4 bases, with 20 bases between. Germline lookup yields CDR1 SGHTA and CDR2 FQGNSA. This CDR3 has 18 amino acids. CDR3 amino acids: CASSLVGSLGTPNQPQHF. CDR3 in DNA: TGTGCCAGCAGCTTAGTCGGCTCACTCGGGACCCCAAATCAGCCCCAGCATTTT.

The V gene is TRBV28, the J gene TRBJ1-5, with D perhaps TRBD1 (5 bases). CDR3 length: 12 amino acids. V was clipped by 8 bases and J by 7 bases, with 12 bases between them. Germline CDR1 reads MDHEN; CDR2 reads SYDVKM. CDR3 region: CASWGYGQPQHF. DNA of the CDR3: TGTGCCAGCTGGGGGTACGGACAGCCCCAGCATTTT.

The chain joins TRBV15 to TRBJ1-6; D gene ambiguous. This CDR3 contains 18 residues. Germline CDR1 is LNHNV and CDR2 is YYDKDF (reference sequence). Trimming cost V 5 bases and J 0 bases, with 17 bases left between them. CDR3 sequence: CATSPQDRRSSYNSPLHF. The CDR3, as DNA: TGTGCCACCAGCCCCCAGGATAGAAGGAGCTCCTATAATTCACCCCTCCACTTT. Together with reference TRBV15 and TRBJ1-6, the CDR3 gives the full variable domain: DAMVIQNPRYQVTQFGKPVTLSCSQTLNHNVMYWYQQKSSQAPKLLFHYYDKDFNNEADTPDNFQSRRPNTSFCFLDIRSPGLGDTAMYLCATSPQDRRSSYNSPLHFGNGTRLTVT.

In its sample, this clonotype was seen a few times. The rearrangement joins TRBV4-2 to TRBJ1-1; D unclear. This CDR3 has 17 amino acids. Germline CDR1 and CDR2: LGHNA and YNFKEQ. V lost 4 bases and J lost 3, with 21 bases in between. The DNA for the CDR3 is TGTGCCAGCAGCCGAGATCATGCAGGACCGACGGACACTGAAGCTTTCTTT. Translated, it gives CASSRDHAGPTDTEAFF.

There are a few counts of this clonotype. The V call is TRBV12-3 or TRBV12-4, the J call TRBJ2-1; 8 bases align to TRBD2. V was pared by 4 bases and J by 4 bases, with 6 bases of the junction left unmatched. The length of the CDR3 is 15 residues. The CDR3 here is CASSSLAGPYNEQFF. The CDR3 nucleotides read TGTGCCAGCAGTTCTCTAGCGGGCCCTTACAATGAGCAGTTCTTC.

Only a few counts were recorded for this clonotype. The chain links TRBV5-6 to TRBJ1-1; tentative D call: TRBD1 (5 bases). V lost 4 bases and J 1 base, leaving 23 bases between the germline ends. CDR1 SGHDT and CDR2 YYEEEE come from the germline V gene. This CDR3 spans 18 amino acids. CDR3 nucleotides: TGTGCCAGCAGCGGATTCCCTGGGACCTCAGGAACGAACACTGAAGCTTTCTTT. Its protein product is CASSGFPGTSGTNTEAFF.

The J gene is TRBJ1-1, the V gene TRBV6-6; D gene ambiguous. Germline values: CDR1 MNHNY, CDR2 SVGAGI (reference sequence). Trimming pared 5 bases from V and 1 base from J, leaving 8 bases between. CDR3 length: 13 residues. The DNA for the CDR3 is TGTGCCAGCAGTCGGAATGGGAACACTGAAGCTTTCTTT. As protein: CASSRNGNTEAFF.

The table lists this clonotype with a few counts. The CDR3 DNA is TGCGCCAGCAGCCCCAGGGATCCTTATGGCTACACCTTC. This gives the protein CASSPRDPYGYTF. This chain joins TRBV4-1 and TRBJ1-2; a weak D match, TRBD1 (5 bases). This CDR3 has 13 amino acids. The V end was cut by 4 bases, the J end by 5 bases, with 11 bases between. Germline V gives CDR1 MGHRA, CDR2 YSYEKL.

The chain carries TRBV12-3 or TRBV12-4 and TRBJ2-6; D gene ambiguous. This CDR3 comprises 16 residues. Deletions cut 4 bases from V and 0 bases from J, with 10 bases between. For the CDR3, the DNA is TGTGCCAGCAGTTACACCCTGAGCTCTGGGGCCAACGTCCTGACTTTC. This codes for CASSYTLSSGANVLTF.

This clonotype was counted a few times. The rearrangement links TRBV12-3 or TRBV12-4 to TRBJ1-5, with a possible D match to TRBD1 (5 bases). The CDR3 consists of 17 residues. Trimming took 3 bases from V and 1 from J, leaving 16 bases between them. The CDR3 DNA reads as TGTGCCAGCAGTTTTTGGGGGAGGAGTGCGAGCAATCAGCCCCAGCATTTT. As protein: CASSFWGRSASNQPQHF.

The CDR3 coding sequence is TGTGCCAGCAGCTGGGACAGCAATCAGCCCCAGCATTTT. Protein: CASSWDSNQPQHF. This chain joins TRBV4-2 and TRBJ1-5, with D possibly TRBD1 on 5 matching bases. Germline values: CDR1 LGHNA, CDR2 YNFKEQ. The CDR3 is made up of 13 amino acids. The V end lost 5 bases, the J end lost 1 base, and 6 bases lay between the germline ends.

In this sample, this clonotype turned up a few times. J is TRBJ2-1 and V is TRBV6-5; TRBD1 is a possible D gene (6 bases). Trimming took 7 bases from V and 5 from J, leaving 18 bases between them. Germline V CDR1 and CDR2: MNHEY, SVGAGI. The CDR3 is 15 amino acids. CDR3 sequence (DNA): TGTGCCAGCACCTCCTTGAGGGACACAAACAATGAGCAGTTCTTC. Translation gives CASTSLRDTNNEQFF.

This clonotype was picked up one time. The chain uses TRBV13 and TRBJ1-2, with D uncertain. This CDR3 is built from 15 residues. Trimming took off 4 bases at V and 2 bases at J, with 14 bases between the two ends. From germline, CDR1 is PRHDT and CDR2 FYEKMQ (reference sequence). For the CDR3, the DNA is TGTGCCAGCAGCTCTTGGGCGGGCTTCAACTATGGCTACACCTTC. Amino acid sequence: CASSSWAGFNYGYTF.

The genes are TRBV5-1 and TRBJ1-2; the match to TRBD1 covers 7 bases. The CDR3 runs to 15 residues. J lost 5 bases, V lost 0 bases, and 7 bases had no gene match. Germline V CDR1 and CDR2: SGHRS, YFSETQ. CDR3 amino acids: CASSLAGDSMYGYTF. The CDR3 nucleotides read TGCGCCAGCAGCTTGGCTGGGGACAGCATGTATGGCTACACCTTC.